A selection of T cell receptor beta chains follows, all from one sample in a study of blood T cell repertoires in COVID-19. Measured with immunoSEQ multiplex PCR; TCRdb has only the in-frame clones, and not every one. Of approximately 300,000 clones listed, over 75% were seen once; the top ten hold around 4%. The sequencing input was peripheral blood. Every receptor here comes from a woman between 50 and 59 years old with active or convalescent COVID-19. CDR3s leave out the opening cysteine and the closing phenylalanine or tryptophan.

TRBJ1-2 | TRBV5-5 | ASSPQNYGYT
TRBJ2-1 | TRBV24-1 | AAVYNEQF
TRBJ2-3 | TRBV30 | AWTGWLTDTQY
TRBJ1-1 | TRBV6-5 | ASSLGQNTEAF
TRBJ1-2 | TRBV9 | ASSVASGSSGFGYT
TRBJ2-7 | TRBV10-3 | AITPTGAEQY
TRBJ1-2 | TRBV18 | ASSPSQQGRANYGYT
TRBJ2-2 | TRBV27 | ASSSIGLAGETGELF
TRBJ2-3 | TRBV29-1 | SAPSAGATDTQY
TRBJ1-1 | TRBV19 | ASSIATGANTEAF
TRBJ1-1 | TRBV28 | ASSLWASKNTEAF
TRBJ2-5 | TRBV18 | ASSPNAGGTETQY
TRBJ1-2 | TRBV4-2 | ASSQDRSSRGQHGYT
TRBJ1-3 | TRBV6-1 | ASSEGRVTGNTIY
TRBJ1-1 | TRBV29-1 | SGGGQSTEAF
TRBJ2-4 | TRBV4-3 | ASSQFGTGIGNIQY
TRBJ1-4 | TRBV10-3 | AISATQGTNEKLF
TRBJ2-1 | TRBV10-3 | AISDPGTSGRINEQF
TRBJ1-3 | TRBV10-3 | AISESEATGNTIY
TRBJ1-2 | TRBV27 | ASSLASPLNYGYT
TRBJ1-2 | TRBV6-5 | ASSYGGSGYT
TRBJ1-1 | TRBV18 | ASSPPVGTGVNTEAF
TRBJ2-3 | TRBV5-1 | ASSLGQRGGTDTQY
TRBJ2-5 | TRBV19 | ASSMGGMSLAGRFGETQY
TRBJ1-2 | TRBV15 | ATSRDRTGVVGYT
TRBJ2-3 | TRBV18 | ASSPRYGTDTQY
TRBJ2-2 | TRBV9 | ASSVARGTGELF
TRBJ1-2 | TRBV27 | ASSLARGLDGYT
TRBJ1-1 | TRBV7-9 | ASSGQGALSTEAF
TRBJ1-2 | TRBV5-1 | ASSPDIGSYGYT
TRBJ2-7 | TRBV7-2 | ASSSMRGGEQY
TRBJ2-3 | TRBV19 | ASSIARGRGSGTDTQY
TRBJ1-6 | TRBV28 | ASSKDRANSPLH
TRBJ1-1 | TRBV2 | ASSAWQGSTEAF
TRBJ2-3 | TRBV7-3 | ASSLLRGGPDTQY
TRBJ1-4 | TRBV6-2/TRBV6-3 | ASSYVTPDRGRVEKLF
TRBJ2-7 | TRBV5-1 | ASSLAGGPGEQY
TRBJ2-7 | TRBV27 | ASSLLAGSYEQY
TRBJ2-2 | TRBV14 | ASSQDRTSGLYGELF
TRBJ2-2 | TRBV27 | ASSFRGTGELF
TRBJ1-5 | TRBV30 | AWRQGKGNQPQH
TRBJ2-3 | TRBV28 | ASSPLAGGPDTQY
TRBJ2-2 | TRBV9 | ASSGTSGGNTGELF
TRBJ2-4 | TRBV4-1 | ASSQVTKNIQY
TRBJ1-6 | TRBV27 | ASSLGYRVLYNSPLH
TRBJ2-1 | TRBV7-2 | ASRSSRGTDFPGEQF
TRBJ1-2 | TRBV18 | ASSPRTGTRYGYT
TRBJ2-2 | TRBV19 | ASNVNQGLGGELF